These T cell receptor beta chains were read from a single sample in a study of radiation and T cells in renal cell carcinoma. Sequencing was performed with immunoSEQ multiplex PCR; in TCRdb, only in-frame clones are kept and a portion is missing. Counted here are 94,000 or so clones, over 75% occurring once; the ten biggest clones make up 6% to 7%. This material consisted of blood, taken from a patient whose treatment included radiotherapy and nephrectomy. The source is a man aged 60 to 75 with renal cell carcinoma. Both conserved end residues are part of each CDR3. Each record gives: D gene, V gene, clone size, J gene, CDR3 DNA, CDR3 protein. A D gene is named only where the DNA matches it firmly. Clone size appears in some rows only: once, few, many, or a class for an expanded clone.

>.|TRBV28|.|TRBJ2-7
TGTGCCAGCAGTGGCCGGTCGGAGCAGTACTTC
CASSGRSEQYF
>.|TRBV5-1|.|TRBJ1-1
TGCGCCAGCAGCTTGGGGGAAGACCCGAGGACTGAAGCTTTCTTT
CASSLGEDPRTEAFF
>.|TRBV28|once|TRBJ2-7
TGTGCCAGCAGTTTCGGGGTCTATGGGCAGTACTTC
CASSFGVYGQYF
>.|TRBV28|few|TRBJ1-1
TGTGCCAGCAGTTTAAACAGGGAGAACACTGAAGCTTTCTTT
CASSLNRENTEAFF
>.|TRBV28|.|TRBJ2-5
TGTGCCAGCAGTGATCTAGGACAGAACTACCAAGAGACCCAGTACTTC
CASSDLGQNYQETQYF
>TRBD2|TRBV23-1|.|TRBJ2-2
TGCGCCAGCACCTTACTAGCGGGAGGAACCGGGGAGCTGTTTTTT
CASTLLAGGTGELFF
>.|TRBV10-3|.|TRBJ2-2
TGTGCCATCAGTGGCCGCAGTAGAGACACCGGGGAGCTGTTTTTT
CAISGRSRDTGELFF
>.|TRBV14|.|TRBJ2-7
TGTGCCAGCAGCCAAACAGGGTACGAGCAGTACTTC
CASSQTGYEQYF
>.|TRBV2|.|TRBJ2-7
TGTGCCAGCAGTAGAGATCAGGGTTTCCCCTACGAGCAGTACTTC
CASSRDQGFPYEQYF
>TRBD1|TRBV5-1|.|TRBJ2-5
TGCGCCAGCAGCGCGCCGGGACAGGGGGCAGGGGAGACCCAGTACTTC
CASSAPGQGAGETQYF
>.|TRBV7-8|once|TRBJ2-5
TGTGCCAGCAGCTCAGCGAGTGAGACCCAGTACTTC
CASSSASETQYF
>TRBD2|TRBV6-4|.|TRBJ2-3
TGTGCCAGCAGTGAACAGCAGACTAGCGGGAATGCAGATACGCAGTATTTT
CASSEQQTSGNADTQYF
>.|TRBV19|.|TRBJ1-1
TGTGCCAGTAGTATCAAAACAGGGCCGATGAACACTGAAGCTTTCTTT
CASSIKTGPMNTEAFF
>TRBD1|TRBV10-1|once|TRBJ2-7
TGCGCCAGCAGTCGGGACAGCGCTAGCCACGAGCAGTACTTC
CASSRDSASHEQYF
>.|TRBV9|.|TRBJ2-1
TGTGCCAGCAGCGTAGGTGCGGGCCCCTACAATGAGCAGTTCTTC
CASSVGAGPYNEQFF
>.|TRBV6-5|.|TRBJ2-2
TGTGCCAGCAGCCCCAGGGTCGGGGAGCTGTTTTTT
CASSPRVGELFF
>.|TRBV7-9|.|TRBJ2-4
TGTGCCAGCAGCGATAGCTTGGGAAGCATTCAGTACTTC
CASSDSLGSIQYF
>TRBD1|TRBV19|once|TRBJ2-2
TGTGCCACCTCGGGACAGGCTCCCGGGGAGCTGTTTTTT
CATSGQAPGELFF
>.|TRBV2|once|TRBJ2-5
TGTGCCAGCATCCAAGGGGGGGCGGGTAAAGAGACCCAGTACTTC
CASIQGGAGKETQYF
>.|TRBV7-3|.|TRBJ2-1
TGTGCCAGCAGCTTAAGTCCTGGGGATGAGCAGTTCTTC
CASSLSPGDEQFF
>TRBD1|TRBV5-4|.|TRBJ2-3
TGTGCCAGCAGCATAAACAGGGGACGGACAGATACGCAGTATTTT
CASSINRGRTDTQYF
>.|TRBV11-2|.|TRBJ2-7
TGTGCCAGCAGCTTAGGGTACGGGGACACCTACGAGCAGTACTTC
CASSLGYGDTYEQYF
>TRBD1|TRBV5-1|few|TRBJ1-5
TGCGCCAGCAGCCCAGGGGGCGCGGGCCAGCCCCAGCATTTT
CASSPGGAGQPQHF